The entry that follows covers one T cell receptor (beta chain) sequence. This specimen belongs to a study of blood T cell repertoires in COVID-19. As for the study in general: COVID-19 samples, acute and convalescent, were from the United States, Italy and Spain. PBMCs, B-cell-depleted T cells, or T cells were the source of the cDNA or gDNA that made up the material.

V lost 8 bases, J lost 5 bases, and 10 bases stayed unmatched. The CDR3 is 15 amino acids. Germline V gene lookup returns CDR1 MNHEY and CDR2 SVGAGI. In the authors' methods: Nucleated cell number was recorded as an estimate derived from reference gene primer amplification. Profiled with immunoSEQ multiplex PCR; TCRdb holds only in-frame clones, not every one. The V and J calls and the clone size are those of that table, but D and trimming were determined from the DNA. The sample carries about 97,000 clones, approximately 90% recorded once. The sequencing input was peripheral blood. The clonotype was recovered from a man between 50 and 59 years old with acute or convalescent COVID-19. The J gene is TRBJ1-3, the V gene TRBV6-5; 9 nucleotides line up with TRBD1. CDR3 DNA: TGTGCCAGCGGAATAGGGACAGGGCAGCGAAACACCATATATTTT. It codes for CASGIGTGQRNTIYF.